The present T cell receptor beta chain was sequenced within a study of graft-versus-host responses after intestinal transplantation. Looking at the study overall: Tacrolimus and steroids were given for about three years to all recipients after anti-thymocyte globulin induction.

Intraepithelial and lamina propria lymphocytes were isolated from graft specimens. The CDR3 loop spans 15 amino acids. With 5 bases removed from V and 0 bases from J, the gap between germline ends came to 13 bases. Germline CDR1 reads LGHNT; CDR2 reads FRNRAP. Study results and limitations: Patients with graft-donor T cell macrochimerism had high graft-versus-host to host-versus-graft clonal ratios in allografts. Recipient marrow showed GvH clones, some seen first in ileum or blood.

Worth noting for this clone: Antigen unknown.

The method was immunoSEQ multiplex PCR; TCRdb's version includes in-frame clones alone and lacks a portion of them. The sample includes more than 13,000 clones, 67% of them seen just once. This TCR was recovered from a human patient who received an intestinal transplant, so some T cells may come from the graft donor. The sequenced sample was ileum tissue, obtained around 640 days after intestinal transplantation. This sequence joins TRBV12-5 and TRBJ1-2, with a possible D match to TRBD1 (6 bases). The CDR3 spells CASGASGVANYGYTF. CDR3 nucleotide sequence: TGTGCTAGTGGTGCTTCAGGGGTAGCTAACTATGGCTACACCTTC.